These 7 T cell receptor beta chains originate from one sample sequenced in a study of blood T cell repertoires in COVID-19. The protocol was immunoSEQ multiplex PCR, while the TCRdb copy is restricted to in-frame clones and leaves out a portion. Here the sample spans 220,000 or so clones, 92% being singletons. Sequenced input: peripheral blood. The receptors were sampled from a man in his sixties with COVID-19, enrolled during active disease.

This chain links TRBV18 with TRBJ1-2, with 8 bases matching TRBD1. The CDR3 totals 13 residues. Germline-derived CDR1 and CDR2 are KGHSH and LQKENI. J was trimmed by 8 bases and V by 3 bases; bases with no gene match: 5. CDR3 nucleotide sequence: TGTGCCAGCTCACCGGGACAGGTGAGGGGCTACACCTTC. It translates to CASSPGQVRGYTF.

The V and J genes are TRBV3-1 (or the pseudogene TRBV3-2) and TRBJ2-5; 15 bases fit TRBD2. Looked up from germline, CDR1 is LGHDT and CDR2 is YNNKEL (reference sequence). This CDR3 spans 19 amino acids. V was clipped by 3 bases and J by 5 bases; unmatched bases: 13. DNA of the CDR3: TGTGCCAGCAGCCATGCCTTTCGGACTAGCGGGGGGGTACGGGAGACCCAGTACTTC. Translating gives CASSHAFRTSGGVRETQYF.

This sequence joins TRBV10-1 and TRBJ2-3; D ambiguous. The V gene lost 6 bases and the J gene lost 2 bases, with 12 bases spanning the gap. This CDR3 region has 14 residues. The germline V gene encodes CDR1 WNHNN and CDR2 SYGVQD (reference sequence). The CDR3 protein is CASRCGTTTDTQYF. CDR3 DNA: TGCGCCAGCAGGTGCGGAACGACCACAGATACGCAGTATTTT.

The chain couples TRBV15 to TRBJ1-2; D possibly corresponds to TRBD1 (5 bases). Germline V gene sequence: CDR1 LNHNV, CDR2 YYDKDF (reference sequence). CDR3 length equals 15 residues. Deletions cut 9 bases from V and 2 bases from J, with 19 bases between. In DNA form, the CDR3 reads TGTGCCACAAAATATAGTCGGGGGATGAACTATGGCTACACCTTC. It specifies CATKYSRGMNYGYTF.

The rearrangement uses TRBV24-1 and TRBJ2-6; the D is unclear. Looked up from germline, CDR1 is KGHDR and CDR2 is SFDVKD. V was shortened by 3 bases and J by 0 bases, with 5 bases between the two germline ends. The CDR3 is 15 residues long. This chain's CDR3 is CATSDAPSGANVLTF. CDR3 bases: TGTGCCACCAGTGATGCGCCCTCTGGGGCCAACGTCCTGACTTTC.

The V gene is TRBV11-2, the J gene TRBJ1-2; perhaps TRBD1 as D (6 bases). Per germline, CDR1 SGHAT and CDR2 FQNNGV. Trimming left V 5 bases short and J 3 bases short, with 16 bases between. The CDR3 runs to 15 residues. CDR3 nucleotides: TGTGCCAGCAGCCTCCTCAGGACAGCCTACTATGGCTACACCTTC. It is translated as CASSLLRTAYYGYTF.

J is TRBJ2-7 and V is TRBV11-2, with D possibly matching TRBD2 (5 bases). The CDR3 covers 15 residues. CDR1 and CDR2 from the germline V gene are SGHAT and FQNNGV. V was clipped by 1 base and J by 1 base, with 11 bases between them. For the CDR3, the DNA is TGTGCCAGCAGCTTAGTAGCAGACTATTCCTACGAGCAGTACTTC. This translates into CASSLVADYSYEQYF.